Reported below is one TCR beta chain. Its antigen remains unidentified. This record belongs to a study of T cell responses to AZD1222 COVID-19 vaccine. About the study: Second-dose timings of about 4 or about 12 weeks were pooled.

Germline assignment: CDR1 LGHDT and CDR2 YNNKEL (reference sequence). This CDR3 region has 15 residues. The V gene end was trimmed by 3 bases and the J gene end by 8 bases; junction bases not matched to a gene: 10. Overall study results and limits: Across spike, vaccine-associated CD4 TCRs were found, dominant at 160-218 and 743-854. White British donors predominated, females outnumbered males, and clonal diversity was possibly underestimated.

Generated by immunoSEQ multiplex PCR, the TCRdb table keeps only in-frame clones and is missing some. The table has about 120,000 clones, 88% seen once; the top ten hold about 8.8%. This chain joins TRBV3-1 (or the pseudogene TRBV3-2) and TRBJ2-7; 10 bases match TRBD2. The sequence was obtained from an adult in good health. This specimen was peripheral blood, taken on day 0 of AZD1222 vaccination. CDR3 nucleotides: TGTGCCAGCAGCCAGCGCCCAGTAGCGGGAGGCCAGCAGTACTTC. Amino acids: CASSQRPVAGGQQYF.